These 19 T cell receptor beta chains originate from one sample sequenced in a study of T-cell reconstitution after alpha-beta-depleted transplantation in children. TCRbeta library construction was performed incorporating unique molecular identifiers. MiXCR, applied by TCRdb to the PCR reads, yields one record per CDR3 protein. The sample shows nearly 550,000 distinct CDR3 sequences, approximately 20% of them seen only once. Material: PBMCs from the stem cell graft donor, obtained from the stem cell graft. The receptors derive from a human donor who donated a stem cell graft to a child with acute lymphoblastic leukemia.

This sequence joins TRBV5-5 and TRBJ2-7, with a weak D call TRBD1 (5 bases). Between the trimmed V and J ends, which lost 4 bases and 0 bases, there was a span of 17 bases. Germline CDR1 SGHKS, CDR2 YYEKEE (reference sequence). The length of the CDR3 is 16 residues. This CDR3 reads CASSHRTGSSSYEQYF. CDR3 in DNA: TGTGCCAGCAGCCACAGAACAGGCTCGAGCTCCTACGAGCAGTACTTC.

This clonotype was seen at least ten times. The J gene is TRBJ2-5, the V gene TRBV5-1; D remains ambiguous. Germline V lookup: CDR1 SGHRS, CDR2 YFSETQ. CDR3 length: 13 residues. V lost 3 bases and J 2 bases, leaving 8 bases between the germline ends. CDR3 region: CASSSGDQETQYF. The CDR3, as DNA: TGCGCCAGCAGCTCGGGCGATCAAGAGACCCAGTACTTC.

The chain is built from TRBV7-3 and TRBJ2-5, with 7 bases that match TRBD2. After removal of 4 bases from V and 3 bases from J, the junction contained 8 bases not matched to a gene. The CDR3 is made up of 15 amino acids. Germline V gene data show CDR1 as SGHTA and CDR2 as FQGTGA. The CDR3 bases are TGTGCCAGCAGCTCTTTTAGCGGGTCTGAAGAGACCCAGTACTTC. This codes for CASSSFSGSEETQYF.

There are a few counts of this clonotype. V usage is TRBV5-6 and J usage is TRBJ2-7; possible D gene TRBD2, 6 bases. In germline, CDR1 is SGHDT, CDR2 YYEEEE. Trimming took off 4 bases at V and 3 bases at J, with 14 bases between the two ends. This CDR3 is built from 14 residues. CDR3 in amino acids: CASSEGLQVYEQYF. CDR3 nucleotides: TGTGCCAGCAGCGAGGGACTCCAGGTCTACGAGCAGTACTTC.

This clonotype was observed a handful of times. V gene TRBV24-1 combines with J gene TRBJ2-4, with D possibly TRBD1 on 5 matching bases. The germline V gene encodes CDR1 KGHDR and CDR2 SFDVKD. The V end was cut by 0 bases, the J end by 1 base, with 12 bases between. This CDR3 comprises 17 residues. This CDR3 reads CATSDLPRDRAKNIQYF. The CDR3 bases are TGTGCCACCAGTGATTTGCCCAGGGATAGGGCCAAAAACATTCAGTACTTC.

The DNA of the CDR3 is TGCGCCAGCAACCCGGGAACCACAGATACGCAGTATTTT. Its protein product is CASNPGTTDTQYF. This chain uses TRBV5-1 with TRBJ2-3, with TRBD2 as a possible D gene (5 bases). V was shortened by 6 bases and J by 2 bases, with 10 bases between the two germline ends. CDR3 length: 13 residues. Germline V CDR1 and CDR2: SGHRS, YFSETQ.

This clonotype was found once. V gene TRBV5-4 combines with J gene TRBJ2-2; D is tentatively TRBD1 or TRBD2 (5 bases each). CDR3 length equals 15 residues. Per the germline V gene, CDR1 is SGHNT and CDR2 is YYREEE (reference sequence). The V and J ends lost 1 base and 4 bases respectively, with 11 bases between them. The CDR3 DNA follows: TGTGCCAGCAGCTTGTCTGGGGCGGGCACCGGGGAGCTGTTTTTT. Translating it yields CASSLSGAGTGELFF.

This chain uses TRBV19 with TRBJ1-1; 11 bases fit TRBD1. There are 16 residues in the CDR3. Germline CDR1 is LNHDA and CDR2 is SQIVND (reference sequence). The V gene end was trimmed by 3 bases and the J gene end by 3 bases; junction bases not matched to a gene: 6. CDR3 protein: CASSMGQGGIHTEAFF. The CDR3 coding sequence is TGTGCCAGTAGTATGGGACAGGGGGGGATCCACACTGAAGCTTTCTTT.

In this sample, this clonotype turned up a few times. At one of its ends the junction is not consistent with the germline gene, which may arise from a read error. The rearrangement joins TRBV7-9 to TRBJ1-5; possible D gene TRBD1, 6 bases. This CDR3 has 15 residues. The V gene's germline CDR1 is SEHNR and CDR2 FQNEAQ (reference sequence). The CDR3 loop reads CAGSTGTGANQPQHF. The CDR3 nucleotides read TGTGCCGGCAGCACAGGGACCGGGGCCAATCAGCCCCAGCATTTT. The full variable domain, rest sourced from reference TRBV7-9 and TRBJ1-5, is DTGVSQNPRHKITKRGQNVTFRCDPISEHNRLYWYRQTLGQGPEFLTYFQNEAQLEKSRLLSDRFSAERPKGSFSTLEIQRTEQGDSAMYLCAGSTGTGANQPQHFGDGTRLSIL.

The V gene is TRBV4-2, the J gene TRBJ1-1; 10 positions match TRBD1. Germline V gene data show CDR1 as LGHNA and CDR2 as YNFKEQ. The V and J ends lost 4 bases and 6 bases, in that order; junction bases with no gene match: 8. This CDR3 has 15 amino acids. The CDR3 reads CASSPSGTGVAEAFF. The CDR3 DNA is TGTGCCAGCAGCCCATCCGGGACAGGGGTCGCTGAAGCTTTCTTT.

CDR3 sequence reads: CASSNDRAGANVLTF. The CDR3 DNA follows: TGTGCCAGCAGCAACGACAGGGCTGGGGCCAACGTCCTGACTTTC. The rearrangement joins TRBV6-1 to TRBJ2-6; 7 positions agree with TRBD1. The junction had 4 bases not matched to a gene; V was cut back by 6 bases and J by 2 bases. Germline loops: CDR1 MNHNS, CDR2 SASEGT. The CDR3 sequence is 15 residues long.

The table lists this clonotype with many counts. The rearrangement joins TRBV19 to TRBJ1-1, with 9 bases aligning to TRBD1. Germline V gene lookup returns CDR1 LNHDA and CDR2 SQIVND (reference sequence). V was clipped by 5 bases and J by 5 bases; unmatched bases: 3. This CDR3 spans 13 amino acids. The CDR3 loop reads CASSGQGRTEAFF. The DNA of the CDR3 is TGTGCCAGTAGTGGACAGGGGCGAACTGAAGCTTTCTTT.

In this sample, this clonotype turned up a few times. This sequence joins TRBV20-1 and TRBJ2-7; perhaps D is TRBD1 or TRBD2 (6 bases each). This CDR3 spans 15 amino acids. Germline-derived CDR1 and CDR2 are DFQATT and SNEGSKA (reference sequence). V was shortened by 0 bases and J by 1 base, with 13 bases between the two germline ends. CDR3 amino acids: CSARDTEGGSYEQYF. The CDR3 region has the DNA TGCAGTGCTAGAGATACGGAGGGGGGATCCTACGAGCAGTACTTC.

The J gene is TRBJ2-3, the V gene TRBV11-2; D is ambiguous. The CDR3 runs to 16 residues. V was trimmed by 5 bases and J by 0 bases, leaving 15 bases between them. Germline assignment: CDR1 SGHAT and CDR2 FQNNGV. The CDR3 protein is CASSTHHAFSTDTQYF. The CDR3, as DNA: TGTGCCAGCAGCACCCACCACGCCTTTAGCACAGATACGCAGTATTTT.

The genes are TRBV20-1 and TRBJ2-3; D is tentatively TRBD1 or TRBD2 (6 bases each). Germline lookup yields CDR1 DFQATT and CDR2 SNEGSKA (reference sequence). The CDR3 is made up of 14 amino acids. Trimming took 8 bases from V and 0 from J, leaving 15 bases between them. The DNA for the CDR3 is TGCAGTCATGGGCAGGGGACTAGCACAGATACGCAGTATTTT. This translates into CSHGQGTSTDTQYF.

The chain is built from TRBV7-9 and TRBJ2-7; 9 positions match TRBD1. CDR3 size: 14 residues. The germline V gene encodes CDR1 SEHNR and CDR2 FQNEAQ (reference sequence). With 5 bases clipped from V and 5 bases from J, the junction kept 7 bases outside the gene matches. The CDR3 DNA follows: TGTGCCAGCAGCCCGGGACAGGGTAACGACGAGCAGTACTTC. Residues: CASSPGQGNDEQYF. Full variable domain (outside the CDR3, taken from reference TRBV7-9 and TRBJ2-7): DTGVSQNPRHKITKRGQNVTFRCDPISEHNRLYWYRQTLGQGPEFLTYFQNEAQLEKSRLLSDRFSAERPKGSFSTLEIQRTEQGDSAMYLCASSPGQGNDEQYFGPGTRLTVT.

This clonotype was recorded once. The chain has TRBV10-3 and TRBJ2-1; 12 bases are a match to TRBD2. With 2 bases clipped from V and 9 bases from J, the junction kept 14 bases outside the gene matches. The germline gives CDR1 ENHRY, CDR2 SYGVKD. The CDR3 contains 18 residues. CDR3 residues: CAISEEASGRAIVGEQFF. In DNA, the CDR3 is TGTGCCATCAGTGAGGAGGCTAGCGGGAGGGCGATTGTAGGTGAGCAGTTCTTC.

V is TRBV7-8 and J is TRBJ1-2; D is ambiguous. V lost 1 base and J lost 0, with 6 bases in between. Germline CDR1 reads SGHVS; CDR2 reads FQNEAQ. The CDR3 consists of 14 residues. CDR3 nucleotides: TGTGCCAGCAGCTTAGAGGGCCCTAACTATGGCTACACCTTC. Its translation: CASSLEGPNYGYTF.

The sample holds a few counts of this clonotype. The CDR3 here is CASSWTSLLTDTQYF. CDR3 nucleotides: TGTGCCAGCAGTTGGACTTCCCTACTCACAGATACGCAGTATTTT. The rearrangement links TRBV5-5 to TRBJ2-3, with D maybe TRBD2 (5 bases). V shed 5 bases and J shed 2 bases, with 15 bases lying between them. The CDR3 length is 15 residues. Germline V gene data show CDR1 as SGHKS and CDR2 as YYEKEE (reference sequence).